A single TCR beta chain is shown here with its context. The same CDR3 can be traced to other DNA sequences in this sample. Germline assignment: CDR1 SGHRS and CDR2 YFSETQ. There are 14 residues in the CDR3. The trim removed 0 bases at V and 2 bases at J, leaving 1 base unmatched. This sample was taken from a study of shared clonotypes between healthy human individuals. At a deep level, the assay was run. TCRdb's table, derived via immunoSEQ multiplex PCR, lists solely in-frame clones and lacks some. Among around 2.3 million clones listed, almost 96% were seen once. The V call is TRBV5-1, the J call TRBJ2-5; TRBD1 matches 7 bases. This sequence was found in a man aged 18-30 years in good health. Sequenced sample: naive CD4+ T cells sorted from blood. The subset is: CD45RA+ positively selected. CDR3 in DNA: TGCGCCAGCAGCTTGGGCAGGGGGCAAGAGACCCAGTACTTC. Protein: CASSLGRGQETQYF.